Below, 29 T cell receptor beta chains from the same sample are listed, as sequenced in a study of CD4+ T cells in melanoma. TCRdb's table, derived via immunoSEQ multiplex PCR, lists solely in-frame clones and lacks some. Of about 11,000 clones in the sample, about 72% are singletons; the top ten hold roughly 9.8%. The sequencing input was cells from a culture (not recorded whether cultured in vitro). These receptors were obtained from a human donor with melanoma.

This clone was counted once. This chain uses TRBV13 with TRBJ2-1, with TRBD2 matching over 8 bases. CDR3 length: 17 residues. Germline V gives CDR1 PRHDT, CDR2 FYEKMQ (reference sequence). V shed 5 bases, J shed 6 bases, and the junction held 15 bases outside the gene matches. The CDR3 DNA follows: TGTGCCAGCAGCCTCAGGGGCCTTGCGGGGGGCCTCAATGAGCAGTTCTTC. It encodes CASSLRGLAGGLNEQFF.

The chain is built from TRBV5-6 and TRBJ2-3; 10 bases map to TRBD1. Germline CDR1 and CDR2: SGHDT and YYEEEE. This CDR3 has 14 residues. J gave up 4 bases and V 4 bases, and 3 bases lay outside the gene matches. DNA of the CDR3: TGTGCCAGCAGCCTAGGACAGGGGGCAGATACGCAGTATTTT. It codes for CASSLGQGADTQYF.

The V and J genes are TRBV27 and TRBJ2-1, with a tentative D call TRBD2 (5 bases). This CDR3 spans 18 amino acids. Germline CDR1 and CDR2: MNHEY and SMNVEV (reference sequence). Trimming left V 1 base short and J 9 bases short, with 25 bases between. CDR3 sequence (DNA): TGTGCCAGCAGTTTATTTGGCGTCGACTCCGGGATCGGCGGTGAGCAGTTCTTC. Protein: CASSLFGVDSGIGGEQFF.

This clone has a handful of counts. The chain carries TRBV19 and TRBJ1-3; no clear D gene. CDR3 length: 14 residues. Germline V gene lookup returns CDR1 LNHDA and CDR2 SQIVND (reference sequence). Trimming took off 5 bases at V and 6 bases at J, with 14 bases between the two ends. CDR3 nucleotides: TGTGCCAGTAGTGACTGGAGGGATTCAAACACCATATATTTT. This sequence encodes CASSDWRDSNTIYF.

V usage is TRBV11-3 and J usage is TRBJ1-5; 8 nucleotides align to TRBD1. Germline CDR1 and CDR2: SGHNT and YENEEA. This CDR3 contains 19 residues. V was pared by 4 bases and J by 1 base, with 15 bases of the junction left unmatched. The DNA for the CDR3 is TGTGCCAGCAGCTCAGGGGAATGTCACCAGGGGGCGAGCAATCAGCCCCAGCATTTT. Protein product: CASSSGECHQGASNQPQHF.

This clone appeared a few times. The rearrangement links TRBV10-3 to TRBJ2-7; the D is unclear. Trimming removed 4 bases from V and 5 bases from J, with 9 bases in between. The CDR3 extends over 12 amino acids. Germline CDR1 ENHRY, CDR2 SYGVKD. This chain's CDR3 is CAISGLGHEQYF. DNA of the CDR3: TGTGCCATCAGTGGGCTAGGTCACGAGCAGTACTTC.

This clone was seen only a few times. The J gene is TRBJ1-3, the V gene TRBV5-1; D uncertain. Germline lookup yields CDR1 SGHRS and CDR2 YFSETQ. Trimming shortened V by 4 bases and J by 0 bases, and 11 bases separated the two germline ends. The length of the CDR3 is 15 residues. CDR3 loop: CASSPIPGSGNTIYF. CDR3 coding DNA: TGCGCCAGCAGCCCAATACCAGGCTCTGGAAACACCATATATTTT.

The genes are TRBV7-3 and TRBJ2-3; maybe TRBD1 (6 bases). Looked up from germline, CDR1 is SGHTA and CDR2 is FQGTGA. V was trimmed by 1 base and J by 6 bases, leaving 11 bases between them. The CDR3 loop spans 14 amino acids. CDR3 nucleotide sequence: TGTGCCAGCAGCTTAAGGGGCAGGGGTGATACGCAGTATTTT. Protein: CASSLRGRGDTQYF.

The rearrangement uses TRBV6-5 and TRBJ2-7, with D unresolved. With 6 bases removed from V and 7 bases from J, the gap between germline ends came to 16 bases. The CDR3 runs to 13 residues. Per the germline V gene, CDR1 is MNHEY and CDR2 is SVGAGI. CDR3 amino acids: CASSQRDLREQYF. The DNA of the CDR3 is TGTGCCAGCAGCCAACGAGATCTTAGGGAGCAGTACTTC.

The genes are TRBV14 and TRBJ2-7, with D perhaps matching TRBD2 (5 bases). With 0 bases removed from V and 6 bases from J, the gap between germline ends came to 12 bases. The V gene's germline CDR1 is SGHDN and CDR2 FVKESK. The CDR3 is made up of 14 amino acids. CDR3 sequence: CASSQDGRGVEQYF. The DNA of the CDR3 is TGTGCCAGCAGCCAAGATGGGAGAGGAGTCGAGCAGTACTTC.

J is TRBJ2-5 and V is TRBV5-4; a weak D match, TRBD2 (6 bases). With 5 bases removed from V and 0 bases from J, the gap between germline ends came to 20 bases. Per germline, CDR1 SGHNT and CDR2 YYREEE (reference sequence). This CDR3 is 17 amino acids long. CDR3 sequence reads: CASRQGGPGKNQETQYF. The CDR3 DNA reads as TGTGCCAGCAGGCAGGGAGGACCGGGGAAAAACCAAGAGACCCAGTACTTC.

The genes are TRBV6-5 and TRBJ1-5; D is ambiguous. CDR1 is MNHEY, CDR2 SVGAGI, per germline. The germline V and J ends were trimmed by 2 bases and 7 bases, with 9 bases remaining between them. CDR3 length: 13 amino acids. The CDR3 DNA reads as TGTGCCAGCAGTTACGACGGACGGCAGCCCCAGCATTTT. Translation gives CASSYDGRQPQHF.

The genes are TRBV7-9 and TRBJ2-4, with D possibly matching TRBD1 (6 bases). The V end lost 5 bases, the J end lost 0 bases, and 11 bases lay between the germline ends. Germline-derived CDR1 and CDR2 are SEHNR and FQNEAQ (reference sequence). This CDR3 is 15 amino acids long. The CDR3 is CASSPDSLAKNIQYF. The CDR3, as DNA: TGTGCCAGCAGCCCGGACAGTCTAGCCAAAAACATTCAGTACTTC.

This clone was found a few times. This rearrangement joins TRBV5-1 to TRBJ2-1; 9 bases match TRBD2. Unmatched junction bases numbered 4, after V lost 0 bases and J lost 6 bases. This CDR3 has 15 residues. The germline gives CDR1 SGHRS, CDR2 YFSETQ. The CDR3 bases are TGCGCCAGCAGCTTGGCAGCGGGGGGACTCAATGAGCAGTTCTTC. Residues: CASSLAAGGLNEQFF.

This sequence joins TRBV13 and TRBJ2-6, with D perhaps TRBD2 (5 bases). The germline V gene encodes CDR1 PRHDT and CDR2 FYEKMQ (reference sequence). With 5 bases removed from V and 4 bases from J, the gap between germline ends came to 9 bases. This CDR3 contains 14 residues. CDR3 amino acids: CASSPTGGANVLTF. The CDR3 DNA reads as TGTGCCAGCAGCCCGACGGGGGGGGCCAACGTCCTGACTTTC.

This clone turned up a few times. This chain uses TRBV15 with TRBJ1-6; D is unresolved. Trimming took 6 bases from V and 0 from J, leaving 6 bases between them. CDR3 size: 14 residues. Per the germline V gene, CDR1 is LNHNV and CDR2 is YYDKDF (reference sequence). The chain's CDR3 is CATRDFSYNSPLHF. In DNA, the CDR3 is TGTGCCACCAGGGACTTCTCCTATAATTCACCCCTCCACTTT.

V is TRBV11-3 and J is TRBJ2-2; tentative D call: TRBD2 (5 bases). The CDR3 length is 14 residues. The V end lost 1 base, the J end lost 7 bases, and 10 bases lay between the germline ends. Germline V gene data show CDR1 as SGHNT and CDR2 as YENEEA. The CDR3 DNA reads TGTGCCAGCAGCTTAGGAGCCGGGATCGGGGAGCTGTTTTTT. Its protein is CASSLGAGIGELFF. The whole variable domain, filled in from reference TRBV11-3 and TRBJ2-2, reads EAGVVQSPRYKIIEKKQPVAFWCNPISGHNTLYWYLQNLGQGPELLIRYENEEAVDDSQLPKDRFSAERLKGVDSTLKIQPAELGDSAVYLCASSLGAGIGELFFGEGSRLTVL.

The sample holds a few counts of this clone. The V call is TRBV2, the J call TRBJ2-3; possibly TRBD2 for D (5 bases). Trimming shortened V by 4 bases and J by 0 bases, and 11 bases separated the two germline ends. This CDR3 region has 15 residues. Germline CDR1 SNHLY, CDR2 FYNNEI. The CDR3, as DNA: TGTGCCAGCAGTGCCACTAGGAGTAGCACAGATACGCAGTATTTT. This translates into CASSATRSSTDTQYF.

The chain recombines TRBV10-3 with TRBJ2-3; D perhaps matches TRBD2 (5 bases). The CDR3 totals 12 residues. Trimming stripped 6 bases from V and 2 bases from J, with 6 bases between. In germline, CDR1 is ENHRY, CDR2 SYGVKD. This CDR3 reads CAISGVTDTQYF. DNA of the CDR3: TGTGCCATCAGCGGGGTCACAGATACGCAGTATTTT.

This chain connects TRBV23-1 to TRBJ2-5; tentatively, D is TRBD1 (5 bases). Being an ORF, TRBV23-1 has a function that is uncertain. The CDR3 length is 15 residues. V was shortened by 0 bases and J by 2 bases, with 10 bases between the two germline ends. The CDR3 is CASSQSPRAQETQYF. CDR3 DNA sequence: TGCGCCAGCAGTCAATCCCCCAGGGCGCAAGAGACCCAGTACTTC.

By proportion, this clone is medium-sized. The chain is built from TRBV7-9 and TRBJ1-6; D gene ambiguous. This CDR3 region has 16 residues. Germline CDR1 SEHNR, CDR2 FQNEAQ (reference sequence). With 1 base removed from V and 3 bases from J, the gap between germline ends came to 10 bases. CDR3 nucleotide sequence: TGTGCCAGCAGCTTAGGATCGGGTTTCTATAATTCACCCCTCCACTTT. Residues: CASSLGSGFYNSPLHF.

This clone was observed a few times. The CDR3 region is CASSISRDTEAFF. The CDR3, as DNA: TGTGCCAGCAGTATTTCCCGGGACACTGAAGCTTTCTTT. The V call is TRBV6-4, the J call TRBJ1-1; D is undetermined. The CDR3 loop spans 13 amino acids. Trimming took off 5 bases at V and 3 bases at J, with 10 bases between the two ends. Germline assignment: CDR1 MRHNA and CDR2 SNTAGT.

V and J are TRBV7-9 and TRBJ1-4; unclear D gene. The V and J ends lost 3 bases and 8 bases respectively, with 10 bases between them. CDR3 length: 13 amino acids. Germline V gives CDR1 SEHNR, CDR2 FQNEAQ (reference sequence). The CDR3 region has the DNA TGTGCCAGCAGCTTCGGCAGGCTGGAAAAACTGTTTTTT. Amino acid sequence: CASSFGRLEKLFF.

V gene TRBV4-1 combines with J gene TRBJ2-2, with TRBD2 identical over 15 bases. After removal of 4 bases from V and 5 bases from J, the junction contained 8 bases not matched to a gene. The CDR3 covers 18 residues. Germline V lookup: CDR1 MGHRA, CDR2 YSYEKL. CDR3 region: CASSPMGLAGGSTGELFF. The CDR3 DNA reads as TGCGCCAGCAGCCCAATGGGACTAGCGGGGGGTTCGACCGGGGAGCTGTTTTTT.

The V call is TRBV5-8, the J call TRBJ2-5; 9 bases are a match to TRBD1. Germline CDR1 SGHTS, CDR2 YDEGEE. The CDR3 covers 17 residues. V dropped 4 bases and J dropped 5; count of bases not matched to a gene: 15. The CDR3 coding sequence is TGTGCCAGCAGCACTGGGACAGGGAGTGGTCGACGGGAGACCCAGTACTTC. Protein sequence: CASSTGTGSGRRETQYF.

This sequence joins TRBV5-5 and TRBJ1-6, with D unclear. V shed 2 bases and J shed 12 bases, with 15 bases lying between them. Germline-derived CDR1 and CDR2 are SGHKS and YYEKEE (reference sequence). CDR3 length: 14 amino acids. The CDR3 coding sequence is TGTGCCAGCAGCTTTGACCCTCGAGGGAGACCCCTCCACTTT. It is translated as CASSFDPRGRPLHF. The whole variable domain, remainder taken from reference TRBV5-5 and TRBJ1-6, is DAGVTQSPTHLIKTRGQQVTLRCSPISGHKSVSWYQQVLGQGPQFIFQYYEKEERGRGNFPDRFSARQFPNYSSELNVNALLLGDSALYLCASSFDPRGRPLHFGNGTRLTVT.

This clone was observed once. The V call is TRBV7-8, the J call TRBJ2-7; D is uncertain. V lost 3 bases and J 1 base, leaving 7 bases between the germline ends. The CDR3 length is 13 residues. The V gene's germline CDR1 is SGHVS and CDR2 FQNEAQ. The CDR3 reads CASSFWVSYEQYF. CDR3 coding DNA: TGTGCCAGCAGCTTTTGGGTATCCTACGAGCAGTACTTC.

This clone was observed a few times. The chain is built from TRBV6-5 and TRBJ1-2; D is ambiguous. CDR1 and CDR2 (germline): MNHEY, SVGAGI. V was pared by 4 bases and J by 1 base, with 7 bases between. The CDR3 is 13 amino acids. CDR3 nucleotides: TGTGCCAGCAGTTCAGGCCTTAACTATGGCTACACCTTC. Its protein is CASSSGLNYGYTF.

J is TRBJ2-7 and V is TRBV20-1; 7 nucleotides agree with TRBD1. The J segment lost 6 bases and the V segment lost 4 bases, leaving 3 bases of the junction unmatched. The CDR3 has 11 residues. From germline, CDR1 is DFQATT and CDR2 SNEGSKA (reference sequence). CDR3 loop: CSAIDRVEQYF. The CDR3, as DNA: TGCAGTGCTATCGACAGGGTCGAGCAGTACTTC.